The 10 T cell receptor beta chains below come from one sample, sequenced in a study of T-cell memory formation after mild COVID-19. MiXCR, run by TCRdb on the 5' RACE reads, gives a single entry per CDR3 protein. Among around 310,000 distinct CDR3 sequences listed, approximately 15% were seen once. Sequencing was carried out using PBMCs or a T cell subset sorted from them (not recorded which). Source of these receptors: a man aged 18-30 years who had mild COVID-19 (a few samples of this study predate the infection). Cell type and time point are not known.

The gene calls are TRBV20-1 and TRBJ1-2; D might be TRBD1 (5 bases). The V end lost 5 bases, the J end lost 2 bases, and 15 bases lay between the germline ends. The CDR3 has 14 amino acids. CDR1 and CDR2 (germline): DFQATT, SNEGSKA (reference sequence). The CDR3 sequence: CSAADRIDNYGYTF. The CDR3 DNA follows: TGCAGTGCTGCTGACAGAATAGACAACTATGGCTACACCTTC.

J is TRBJ2-5 and V is TRBV9; no clear D gene. The CDR3 loop spans 12 amino acids. CDR1 SGDLS and CDR2 YYNGEE come from the germline V gene. Trimming stripped 0 bases from V and 5 bases from J, with 5 bases between. DNA for the CDR3: TGTGCCAGCAGCGTAGATTCTGAGACCCAGTACTTC. Translated, it gives CASSVDSETQYF.

The genes are TRBV7-6 and TRBJ2-2; 7 bases align to TRBD1. V lost 5 bases, J lost 10 bases, and 7 bases stayed unmatched. The CDR3 totals 13 residues. CDR1 and CDR2 (germline): SGHVS, FNYEAQ. The CDR3: CASSRTGAVELFF. The DNA of the CDR3 is TGTGCCAGCAGCCGCACAGGGGCCGTGGAGCTGTTTTTT.

J is TRBJ2-1 and V is TRBV5-1, with 8 bases matching TRBD2. Per germline, CDR1 SGHRS and CDR2 YFSETQ. The length of the CDR3 is 17 residues. The ends lost 4 bases at V and 7 bases at J; junction bases unmatched: 16. The CDR3 sequence is CASSVPRPAGGDNEQFF. CDR3 DNA: TGCGCCAGCAGCGTCCCTAGGCCGGCGGGGGGTGATAATGAGCAGTTCTTC.

This clonotype was detected only a few times. V and J are TRBV11-2 and TRBJ1-6; perhaps TRBD1 as D (5 bases). V was trimmed by 5 bases and J by 10 bases, leaving 18 bases between them. Germline values: CDR1 SGHAT, CDR2 FQNNGV. This CDR3 comprises 15 residues. The CDR3 DNA reads as TGTGCCAGCAGCGAATTCTCCGGGACGCGGTCACCCCTCCACTTT. Residues: CASSEFSGTRSPLHF.

V gene TRBV28 combines with J gene TRBJ2-3; D is undetermined. This CDR3 region has 12 residues. Trimming took 4 bases from V and 6 from J, leaving 8 bases between them. Germline CDR1 reads MDHEN; CDR2 reads SYDVKM. Here the CDR3 DNA reads TGTGCCAGCAGTTCCCTAGGGGATACGCAGTATTTT. Its protein is CASSSLGDTQYF.

The V gene is TRBV7-9, the J gene TRBJ1-2; D is perhaps TRBD1 (5 bases). The CDR3 loop spans 15 amino acids. In germline, CDR1 is SEHNR, CDR2 FQNEAQ (reference sequence). V was shortened by 2 bases and J by 8 bases, with 18 bases between the two germline ends. In DNA, the CDR3 is TGTGCCAGCAGCTTAAGCAGGGACCCGTTTAAGGGCTACACCTTC. Protein: CASSLSRDPFKGYTF.

In this sample, this clonotype turned up a few times. This chain links TRBV3-1 with TRBJ2-2, with D possibly matching TRBD2 (7 bases). Germline V gene data show CDR1 as LGHDT and CDR2 as YNNKEL (reference sequence). This CDR3 comprises 14 residues. V was cut by 4 bases and J by 6 bases, with 12 bases left in between. CDR3 bases: TGTGCCAGCAGCCGGGAGGGGGTAGCCGGGGAGCTGTTTTTT. It translates to CASSREGVAGELFF.

This clonotype was counted many times. This chain uses TRBV10-3 with TRBJ2-6, with D possibly being TRBD1 (5 bases). V was trimmed by 4 bases and J by 4 bases, leaving 8 bases between them. The CDR3 runs to 14 residues. Germline CDR1 reads ENHRY; CDR2 reads SYGVKD. The CDR3 bases are TGTGCCATCAGTGCAGGGCTCGGGGCCAACGTCCTGACTTTC. Translated, it gives CAISAGLGANVLTF.

Comment on this clonotype: One end of the junction varies from germline; a read error may be responsible. This rearrangement joins TRBV5-1 to TRBJ2-1; D may be TRBD2 (6 bases). The germline V gene has CDR1 SGHRS and CDR2 YFSETQ. The CDR3 has 14 residues. In DNA, the CDR3 is TGCGCCAGCAGCTTGTCCCCGGGGGAGAATGAGCATTTCTTC. Its translation: CASSLSPGENEHFF.